The 4 T cell receptor beta chains presented below share a single source sample, sequenced in a study of read filtering for tumor transcriptome and immune sequencing. This library used roughly 400 ng RNA and molecular barcoded adaptors spanning alpha/delta and beta/gamma chains. TCRdb recomputed calls from the reads with MiXCR, one row per CDR3 protein. Of fewer than 50,000 distinct CDR3 sequences listed, roughly an eighth are singletons. The sequencing input was a population of CD138-negative cells sorted from bone marrow. These receptor sequences come from a donor at least 40 years old with multiple myeloma.

This clonotype appeared a few times. A much larger clone sits a single nucleotide away, making a read error possible. CDR3 region: CSARAGASGPYEQYF. The CDR3 DNA reads as TGCAGTGCTAGAGCGGGAGCTAGCGGGCCCTACGAGCAGTACTTC. The genes are TRBV20-1 and TRBJ2-7; 8 bases are a match to TRBD2. The CDR3 is made up of 15 amino acids. Germline V gene sequence: CDR1 DFQATT, CDR2 SNEGSKA (reference sequence). V shed 1 base and J 2 bases; nucleotides not matched to a gene: 7.

In its sample, this clonotype was seen many times. The chain has TRBV5-1 and TRBJ2-3; 8 bases line up with TRBD2. Germline CDR1 reads SGHRS; CDR2 reads YFSETQ. J was trimmed by 6 bases and V by 0 bases; bases with no gene match: 6. This CDR3 spans 15 amino acids. CDR3 DNA: TGCGCCAGCAGCTTGGCAGCGGGAGTATCGGATACGCAGTATTTT. Amino acids: CASSLAAGVSDTQYF. Combining the CDR3 with reference TRBV5-1 and TRBJ2-3 gives the whole variable domain KAGVTQTPRYLIKTRGQQVTLSCSPISGHRSVSWYQQTPGQGLQFLFEYFSETQRNKGNFPGRFSGRQFSNSRSEMNVSTLELGDSALYLCASSLAAGVSDTQYFGPGTRLTVL.

There are many counts of this clonotype. The chain recombines TRBV29-1 with TRBJ1-4; D may be TRBD1 (6 bases). The CDR3 runs 14 residues. Germline V CDR1 and CDR2: SQVTM, ANQGSEA. The V end lost 6 bases, the J end lost 0 bases, and 11 bases lay between the germline ends. The CDR3 nucleotides are TGCAGCGTACTGGACAGAACAACTAATGAAAAACTGTTTTTT. Its protein is CSVLDRTTNEKLFF.

In this sample, this clonotype turned up many times. V and J are TRBV30 and TRBJ2-1; D remains unclear. CDR1 is GTSNPN, CDR2 SVGIG, per germline (reference sequence). The V end lost 0 bases, the J end lost 0 bases, and 0 bases lay between the germline ends. This CDR3 comprises 12 residues. CDR3 sequence reads: CAWSVSYNEQFF. CDR3 in DNA: TGTGCCTGGAGTGTCTCCTACAATGAGCAGTTCTTC.